This T cell receptor (beta chain) comes out of a study of blood T cell repertoires in COVID-19. Study background: Samples came from the United States, Italy and Spain, spanning acute and convalescent COVID-19. T cells, B-cell-depleted T cells, or PBMCs supplied cDNA or gDNA.

This clone appeared once. Original handling: Amplification of reference gene primers provided the estimated nucleated cell counts. Assay: immunoSEQ multiplex PCR; the TCRdb copy retains only in-frame clones and omits some. That table supplies the V and J calls and clone size; D and trimming were determined from the DNA. The profile covers about 190,000 clones, with 70% to 90% appearing a single time and 5.5% to 7% taken by the ten largest. Germline V gene data show CDR1 as GTSNPN and CDR2 as SVGIG (reference sequence). The trim removed 1 base at V and 1 base at J, leaving 3 bases unmatched. The CDR3 runs to 16 residues.

The chain couples TRBV30 to TRBJ2-5, with 13 bases fitting TRBD2. The sequence came from a woman aged 40 to 49 who had recovered from COVID-19. The sequencing sample was made of peripheral blood. CDR3: CAWSGGLAGFQETQYF. The CDR3 DNA reads as TGTGCCTGGAGTGGGGGACTAGCGGGGTTCCAAGAGACCCAGTACTTC.